The clone carrying this TCR beta chain was observed a handful of times. Looked up from germline, CDR1 is SGHTA and CDR2 is FQGNSA. V lost 4 bases to trimming and J lost 6 bases, with 9 bases between them. This CDR3 spans 12 amino acids. Method: immunoSEQ multiplex PCR; TCRdb's copy keeps in-frame clones and lacks some. The data hold around 51,000 clones, with roughly 93% observed a single time. The data are from a study of T cell changes during pregnancy in multiple sclerosis. This sequence joins TRBV7-2 and TRBJ1-1; possibly TRBD1 for D (6 bases). The source is a female donor with multiple sclerosis, enrolled in a pregnancy study. The specimen was peripheral blood, collected in the second trimester of pregnancy. The CDR3 bases are TGTGCCAGCAGCTCCGGGACACCTGAAGCTTTCTTT. Translating it yields CASSSGTPEAFF.